A selection of T cell receptor beta chains follows, all from one sample in a study of T cell changes during pregnancy in multiple sclerosis. Profiled with immunoSEQ multiplex PCR; TCRdb holds only in-frame clones, not every one. The sample has 46,000 or so clones; 85% to 90% are singletons. Source: peripheral blood, taken in the second trimester of pregnancy. These receptors were collected from a female donor in good health, enrolled as a control in a pregnancy study. Both conserved end residues are part of each CDR3. D genes are given only for firm matches. For some rows the clone size is stated as once, few or many, or as a class when expanded; others skip it.

CDR3nt: TGTGCCAGCAGCGCCGGTGGGTACGGGGAGACCCAGTACTTC
CDR3aa: CASSAGGYGETQYF
j_gene: TRBJ2-5
d_gene: NA
abundance: NA
v_gene: TRBV27

CDR3nt: TGTGCCAGTAGTACCGCAGGGTTGTCTAACTATGGCTACACCTTC
CDR3aa: CASSTAGLSNYGYTF
j_gene: TRBJ1-2
d_gene: NA
abundance: NA
v_gene: TRBV19

CDR3nt: TGCGCCAGCAACTTGGGGACAGGGAGTTCAAATAATTCACCCCTCCACTTT
CDR3aa: CASNLGTGSSNNSPLHF
j_gene: TRBJ1-6
d_gene: TRBD1
abundance: NA
v_gene: TRBV5-1

CDR3nt: TGTGCCTGGAGTGTACGGGTCGGATCTTTCTTT
CDR3aa: CAWSVRVGSFF
j_gene: TRBJ1-1
d_gene: NA
abundance: NA
v_gene: TRBV30

CDR3nt: TGTGCCAGCAGCTTGGGGGGGGTAGGAGCGCCCCAGCATTTT
CDR3aa: CASSLGGVGAPQHF
j_gene: TRBJ1-5
d_gene: NA
abundance: NA
v_gene: TRBV5-4

CDR3nt: TGTGCCAGCATCCGAATGACAGGGCTAGACTATGGCTACACCTTC
CDR3aa: CASIRMTGLDYGYTF
j_gene: TRBJ1-2
d_gene: TRBD1
abundance: NA
v_gene: TRBV2

CDR3nt: TGTGCCAGCAGGGCGACTAGCGGGAAAGAGACCCAGTACTTC
CDR3aa: CASRATSGKETQYF
j_gene: TRBJ2-5
d_gene: TRBD2
abundance: NA
v_gene: TRBV2

CDR3nt: TGTGCCAGCAGTAGCCGACAGGGCTACTATGGCTACACCTTC
CDR3aa: CASSSRQGYYGYTF
j_gene: TRBJ1-2
d_gene: TRBD1
abundance: NA
v_gene: TRBV2

CDR3nt: TGTGCCAGCAGCTTGACCAAACAGGGGGGGACTGAAGCTTTCTTT
CDR3aa: CASSLTKQGGTEAFF
j_gene: TRBJ1-1
d_gene: TRBD1
abundance: NA
v_gene: TRBV7-2

CDR3nt: TGTGCCTGGATTCCTAGCGGGCCAACGAGAGAGCAGTACTTC
CDR3aa: CAWIPSGPTREQYF
j_gene: TRBJ2-7
d_gene: TRBD2
abundance: NA
v_gene: TRBV30

CDR3nt: TGTGCCAGCAGCCCTAGCGGGGCGGGCACCGGGGAGCTGTTTTTT
CDR3aa: CASSPSGAGTGELFF
j_gene: TRBJ2-2
d_gene: TRBD2
abundance: NA
v_gene: TRBV7-2

CDR3nt: TGTGCCAGCAGCCCGCGCCTGGGGGGGACTCCCAAAAACATTCAGTACTTC
CDR3aa: CASSPRLGGTPKNIQYF
j_gene: TRBJ2-4
d_gene: TRBD2
abundance: NA
v_gene: TRBV9

CDR3nt: TGCAGCGCGGAGGGAGGGGGAAGAGCTGAAGCTTTCTTT
CDR3aa: CSAEGGGRAEAFF
j_gene: TRBJ1-1
d_gene: NA
abundance: NA
v_gene: TRBV29-1

CDR3nt: TGTGCCAGCAGTCCCCGGGTCTACAATGAGCAGTTCTTC
CDR3aa: CASSPRVYNEQFF
j_gene: TRBJ2-1
d_gene: NA
abundance: NA
v_gene: TRBV6-6

CDR3nt: TGTGCCAGCACGGACAGGAGGGGCGGGGAGCTGTTTTTT
CDR3aa: CASTDRRGGELFF
j_gene: TRBJ2-2
d_gene: NA
abundance: once
v_gene: TRBV13

CDR3nt: TGTGCCAGCAGCTTAGGTGGCGGGGCCGCAGATTATGGCTACACCTTC
CDR3aa: CASSLGGGAADYGYTF
j_gene: TRBJ1-2
d_gene: NA
abundance: once
v_gene: TRBV7-2

CDR3nt: TGTGCCTGGAGATTGGTAGGGACAGGGGTTTCACCCCTCCACTTT
CDR3aa: CAWRLVGTGVSPLHF
j_gene: TRBJ1-6
d_gene: TRBD1
abundance: NA
v_gene: TRBV30

CDR3nt: TGTGCTAGTGGTTTGGTACTATCGGGTCATAGATCTGGGGCCAACGTCCTGACTTTC
CDR3aa: CASGLVLSGHRSGANVLTF
j_gene: TRBJ2-6
d_gene: NA
abundance: NA
v_gene: TRBV12-5

CDR3nt: TGTGCCAGCAGCTTGGGGGGGGCAACTAATGAAAAACTGTTTTTT
CDR3aa: CASSLGGATNEKLFF
j_gene: TRBJ1-4
d_gene: NA
abundance: NA
v_gene: TRBV5-4

CDR3nt: TGTGCCAGCAGCTTAGACTACGATCGGCGGGTCTATGAGCAGTTCTTC
CDR3aa: CASSLDYDRRVYEQFF
j_gene: TRBJ2-1
d_gene: NA
abundance: NA
v_gene: TRBV7-9

CDR3nt: TGTGCCAGCAGCTTAGGCAGCTCTGGAAACACCATATATTTT
CDR3aa: CASSLGSSGNTIYF
j_gene: TRBJ1-3
d_gene: NA
abundance: NA
v_gene: TRBV11-2

CDR3nt: TGTGCCATCAGGGACACTAGCGAGAAATACGAGCAGTACTTC
CDR3aa: CAIRDTSEKYEQYF
j_gene: TRBJ2-7
d_gene: TRBD2
abundance: NA
v_gene: TRBV10-3

CDR3nt: TGTGCCAGCAGCTTATCATTTGGCGGGGGGGCGGTCACTGAAGCTTTCTTT
CDR3aa: CASSLSFGGGAVTEAFF
j_gene: TRBJ1-1
d_gene: NA
abundance: NA
v_gene: TRBV5-8

CDR3nt: TGTGCCTGGAGTGATGATCGGGCTGAAGCTTTCTTT
CDR3aa: CAWSDDRAEAFF
j_gene: TRBJ1-1
d_gene: NA
abundance: NA
v_gene: TRBV30

CDR3nt: TGTGCCAGCAGCTTAGGGACTAGCGGGACTGGGGAGCAGTACTTC
CDR3aa: CASSLGTSGTGEQYF
j_gene: TRBJ2-7
d_gene: TRBD2
abundance: NA
v_gene: TRBV13

CDR3nt: TGTGCCAGCAGTGACTCTGCAGGCTATGGCTACACCTTC
CDR3aa: CASSDSAGYGYTF
j_gene: TRBJ1-2
d_gene: NA
abundance: NA
v_gene: TRBV6-4